The text below deals with one T cell receptor beta chain. This record comes from a study of blood T cell repertoires in COVID-19. Study in general: The United States, Italy and Spain provided the acute and convalescent COVID-19 samples. Sources were T cells, B-cell-depleted T cells, or PBMCs; the material itself was cDNA or gDNA.

During active infection, Seattle patients enrolled and were then monitored through disease. Original handling: Scientists estimated how many nucleated cells there were by amplifying reference gene primers. Here immunoSEQ multiplex PCR was the method, and the copy in TCRdb shows in-frame clones only, minus some. That table furnishes V, J and clone size, whereas the DNA furnished D and trimming. The table shows around 31,000 clones, with roughly 90% occurring only once. Germline CDR1 is ENHRY and CDR2 is SYGVKD. Trimming cost V 4 bases and J 5 bases, with 12 bases left between them. The CDR3 spans 13 residues.

The J gene is TRBJ2-7, the V gene TRBV10-3; D call uncertain. The sample consisted of peripheral blood. The receptor was derived from a man aged 55 to 70 with COVID-19, enrolled during active disease. The CDR3 sequence: CAISARGQDEQYF. The DNA for the CDR3 is TGTGCCATCAGTGCCCGTGGCCAGGACGAGCAGTACTTC.